A single sample is the source of the 15 T cell receptor beta chains below, sequenced in a study of T cell responses to AZD1222 COVID-19 vaccine. Generated by immunoSEQ multiplex PCR, the TCRdb table keeps only in-frame clones and is missing some. The table shows about 110,000 clones, with about 89% occurring only once. Specimen: peripheral blood, collected on day 0 of AZD1222 vaccination. The source is an adult in good health.

The genes are TRBV12-3 or TRBV12-4 and TRBJ1-2, with 9 bases fitting TRBD1. V gave up 6 bases and J gave up 2 bases; unmatched junction bases: 1. The CDR3 is 13 residues long. The CDR3 DNA is TGTGCCAGCAGGGGGACAGGGAACTATGGCTACACCTTC. Protein sequence: CASRGTGNYGYTF.

The chain joins TRBV6-6 to TRBJ2-3; weak D call: TRBD2 (6 bases). The germline V gene has CDR1 MNHNY and CDR2 SVGAGI (reference sequence). V was pared by 5 bases and J by 4 bases, with 22 bases between. CDR3 size: 17 residues. As DNA, the CDR3 is TGTGCCAGCAGTCTTCGGGGAGGAGTCCCCCCTCCAGATACGCAGTATTTT. Its translation is CASSLRGGVPPPDTQYF.

CDR3 nucleotide sequence: TGTGCCAGCAGTACAGGGGGCACTGAAGCTTTCTTT. Its protein product is CASSTGGTEAFF. J is TRBJ1-1 and V is TRBV6-2 or TRBV6-3, with TRBD1 identical over 8 bases. Germline V gives CDR1 MNHEY, CDR2 SVGEGT. The CDR3 totals 12 residues. V lost 5 bases to trimming and J lost 4 bases; unmatched junction nucleotides: 0.

The chain links TRBV18 to TRBJ1-5; D uncertain. CDR1 KGHSH and CDR2 LQKENI come from the germline V gene. The CDR3 runs 16 residues. V was cut by 3 bases and J by 1 base, with 13 bases left in between. The CDR3 DNA reads as TGTGCCAGCTCACCTCAGGTAATTGGGAGCAATCAGCCCCAGCATTTT. This translates into CASSPQVIGSNQPQHF.

V gene TRBV13 combines with J gene TRBJ1-1; D is possibly TRBD1 (6 bases). Trimming removed 0 bases at V and 4 bases at J, with 15 bases between. The germline V gene has CDR1 PRHDT and CDR2 FYEKMQ (reference sequence). The CDR3 sequence is 16 residues long. This chain's CDR3 is CASSLGDRISATEAFF. The CDR3 DNA sequence: TGTGCCAGCAGCTTAGGAGACAGGATTTCGGCCACTGAAGCTTTCTTT.

This chain uses TRBV7-3 with TRBJ1-1, with 7 bases identical to TRBD1. V lost 5 bases and J lost 5; bases outside the gene matches: 8. The CDR3 covers 14 residues. In germline, CDR1 is SGHTA, CDR2 FQGTGA. CDR3 nucleotide sequence: TGTGCCAGCAGCCCTCAGGGGGGGATGACTGAAGCTTTCTTT. Amino acids: CASSPQGGMTEAFF. Full variable domain (remainder filled in from reference TRBV7-3 and TRBJ1-1): GAGVSQTPSNKVTEKGKYVELRCDPISGHTALYWYRQSLGQGPEFLIYFQGTGAADDSGLPNDRFFAVRPEGSVSTLKIQRTERGDSAVYLCASSPQGGMTEAFFGQGTRLTVV.

J is TRBJ1-4 and V is TRBV2; 7 nucleotides agree with TRBD1. Germline V gives CDR1 SNHLY, CDR2 FYNNEI. The CDR3 contains 15 residues. V shed 6 bases and J 5 bases; nucleotides not matched to a gene: 9. CDR3 sequence (DNA): TGTGCCAGCAGCCCATGGGACAGTTACAATGAAAAACTGTTTTTT. Amino acids: CASSPWDSYNEKLFF.

This clone appeared once. The chain recombines TRBV30 with TRBJ1-2; 8 nucleotides match TRBD1. This CDR3 is built from 15 residues. The germline gives CDR1 GTSNPN, CDR2 SVGIG (reference sequence). Trimming cost V 0 bases and J 4 bases; bases outside gene matches: 7. Here the CDR3 DNA reads TGTGCCTGGAGTGTATCCGGGACAGGATTCTATGGCTACACCTTC. Amino acid sequence: CAWSVSGTGFYGYTF.

The rearrangement joins TRBV2 to TRBJ1-3; no clear D gene. There are 17 residues in the CDR3. Trimming stripped 3 bases from V and 0 bases from J, with 15 bases between. Germline V gene data show CDR1 as SNHLY and CDR2 as FYNNEI. The CDR3 nucleotides read TGTGCCAGCAGTGACCCACTGGACGCTAGCTCTGGAAACACCATATATTTT. Translated, it gives CASSDPLDASSGNTIYF.

The rearrangement links TRBV7-9 to TRBJ2-3, with D unresolved. CDR3 length: 15 amino acids. Germline values: CDR1 SEHNR, CDR2 FQNEAQ (reference sequence). Trimming shortened V by 1 base and J by 0 bases, and 8 bases separated the two germline ends. DNA of the CDR3: TGTGCCAGCAGCTTAGTGAAGCCTAGCACAGATACGCAGTATTTT. Amino acids: CASSLVKPSTDTQYF.

The chain couples TRBV6-5 to TRBJ1-1, with D tentatively TRBD1 (6 bases). V was shortened by 2 bases and J by 4 bases, with 11 bases between the two germline ends. There are 14 residues in the CDR3. Germline CDR1 MNHEY, CDR2 SVGAGI. This CDR3 is CASSYGGAGTEAFF. The CDR3, as DNA: TGTGCCAGCAGTTACGGGGGCGCGGGCACTGAAGCTTTCTTT.

The V and J genes are TRBV5-1 and TRBJ1-1; perhaps TRBD1 as D (5 bases). The CDR3 sequence is 15 residues long. Looked up from germline, CDR1 is SGHRS and CDR2 is YFSETQ. V dropped 0 bases and J dropped 0 bases, with 9 bases sitting between them. The CDR3 loop is CASSLAAGLNTEAFF. The CDR3 DNA reads as TGCGCCAGCAGCTTGGCGGCAGGGCTGAACACTGAAGCTTTCTTT.

The rearrangement joins TRBV19 to TRBJ1-2, with 9 bases lining up with TRBD1. V dropped 7 bases and J dropped 4; count of bases not matched to a gene: 7. The CDR3 totals 14 residues. CDR1 LNHDA and CDR2 SQIVND come from the germline V gene (reference sequence). The CDR3 protein is CASIPTGGGYGYTF. The CDR3 nucleotides read TGTGCCAGTATTCCGACAGGGGGAGGCTATGGCTACACCTTC.

The chain has TRBV18 and TRBJ1-2; the D gene is possibly TRBD1 (6 bases). The CDR3 is made up of 16 amino acids. Germline V gives CDR1 KGHSH, CDR2 LQKENI. V lost 3 bases to trimming and J lost 2 bases, with 16 bases between them. CDR3 loop: CASSPEPLGANYGYTF. The CDR3 DNA reads TGTGCCAGCTCACCCGAACCGCTGGGGGCCAACTATGGCTACACCTTC.

The chain has TRBV7-9 and TRBJ2-7; 14 bases match TRBD2. Germline trimming cut 5 bases from V and 2 bases from J; bases unmatched to any gene: 8. The length of the CDR3 is 17 residues. The germline gives CDR1 SEHNR, CDR2 FQNEAQ (reference sequence). CDR3 amino acids: CASSLGTSGSFPYEQYF. The CDR3, as DNA: TGTGCCAGCAGCCTTGGGACTAGCGGGAGCTTTCCCTACGAGCAGTACTTC.